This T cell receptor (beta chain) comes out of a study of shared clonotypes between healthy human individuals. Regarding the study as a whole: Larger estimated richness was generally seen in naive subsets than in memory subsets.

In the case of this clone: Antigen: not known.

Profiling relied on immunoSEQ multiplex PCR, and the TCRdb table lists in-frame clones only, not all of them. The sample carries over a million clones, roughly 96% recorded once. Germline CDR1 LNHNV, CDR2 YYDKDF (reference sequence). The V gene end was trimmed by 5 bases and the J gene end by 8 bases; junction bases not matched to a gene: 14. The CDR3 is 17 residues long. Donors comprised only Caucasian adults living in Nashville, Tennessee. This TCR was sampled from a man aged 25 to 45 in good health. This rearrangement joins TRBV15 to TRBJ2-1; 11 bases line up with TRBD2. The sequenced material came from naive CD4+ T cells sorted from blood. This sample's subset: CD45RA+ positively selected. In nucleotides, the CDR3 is TGTGCCACCAGCCCCCCCCGCCTAGCGGGAGGACTGGATGAGCAGTTCTTC. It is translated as CATSPPRLAGGLDEQFF.